This T cell receptor beta chain was observed in a study of human T cells and chemical hapten exposure. Across the study: Cases of alopecia areata, totalis or universalis occurred in a predominantly female patient group. Small volume differences among pooled libraries mainly caused per-sample TCR yield variation.

TCRdb re-derived calls from the RACE reads in MiXCR, one entry per CDR3 protein. The table lists over 300,000 distinct CDR3 sequences, approximately 5% of them singletons. Germline V CDR1 and CDR2: LGHDT, YNNKEL (reference sequence). The CDR3 consists of 15 residues. The V and J ends lost 1 base and 0 bases respectively, with 9 bases between them. To note about this clonotype: Its antigen is unidentified.

Whole-study findings and limits: The count of PT1 expanded TCRs correlated positively with patch test score.

The time point denotes: pre-sensitization, week 0. Treatment meaning: therapeutic diphenylcyclopropenone sensitization with weekly scalp DPC. This rearrangement joins TRBV3-1 to TRBJ1-1; D gene ambiguous. The sequence came from a woman aged 45 to 65 with alopecia areata. Some clones in this sample may be carry-over from other donors' samples. The sequencing used whole blood, collected in connection with sensitization to the hapten diphenylcyclopropenone (DPC). DNA for the CDR3: TGTGCCAGCAGCCAAGGGGCGGGCATGAACACTGAAGCTTTCTTT. Translation: CASSQGAGMNTEAFF.